This T cell receptor (beta chain) comes out of a study of blood T cells in healthy people across ages. The CDR3 extends over 13 amino acids. V lost 5 bases and J lost 7, with 12 bases in between. Germline V lookup: CDR1 PRHDT, CDR2 FYEKMQ (reference sequence). Alongside a J-beta primer mix, a sample-barcoded 5' primer served in a second PCR lasting roughly 7 to 12 cycles. One entry per CDR3 protein, called by TCRdb with MiXCR from the 5' RACE reads. The sample includes about 970,000 distinct CDR3 sequences, roughly 51% of them seen just once. The chain recombines TRBV13 with TRBJ1-5; D gene uncertain. The receptor was derived from an older woman in good health. The material sequenced was blood. The CDR3 DNA is TGTGCCAGCAGCCTACGCCCCGGGCAGCCCCAGCATTTT. Amino acids: CASSLRPGQPQHF. Drawing the rest from reference TRBV13 and TRBJ1-5, the complete variable domain is AAGVIQSPRHLIKEKRETATLKCYPIPRHDTVYWYQQGPGQDPQFLISFYEKMQSDKGSIPDRFSAQQFSDYHSELNMSSLELGDSALYFCASSLRPGQPQHFGDGTRLSIL.